These T cell receptor beta chains were read from a single sample in a study of memory CD4+ T cells and cytomegalovirus serostatus. Clones were sequenced by immunoSEQ multiplex PCR, and TCRdb holds only the in-frame ones, with some missing. The sample yields under 100,000 clones, approximately 80% seen once. The specimen was memory CD4+ T cells from blood. Receptor source: an adult in good health and CMV-seronegative. The CDR3 runs from the conserved cysteine through the conserved F or W. Each record gives: J gene, D gene, clone size, V gene, CDR3 DNA, CDR3 protein. A D gene is named only where the DNA matches it firmly. Where a row states a size, it is once, few, many or the class of an expanded clone; other rows omit it.

TRBJ2-3 | . | . | TRBV6-5 | TGTGCCAGCAGGCCTCTACAACTCACAGATACGCAGTATTTT | CASRPLQLTDTQYF
TRBJ1-6 | . | . | TRBV25-1 | TGTGCCAGCAGAGGTATTAATAATTCACCCCTCCACTTT | CASRGINNSPLHF
TRBJ2-1 | . | . | TRBV2 | TGTGCCAGCAGTGTGGAACCCTCCGGGGTCTTC | CASSVEPSGVF
TRBJ2-5 | . | . | TRBV5-5 | TGTGCCAGCAGCTTGACCCCAGGACAAGAGACCCAGTACTTC | CASSLTPGQETQYF
TRBJ1-2 | . | . | TRBV5-6 | TGTGCCAGCAGCTTTAGGGCGGTCGGCAGTTATGGCTACACCTTC | CASSFRAVGSYGYTF
TRBJ1-5 | . | . | TRBV7-3 | TGTGCCAGCAGCTTAGGCCGTAATCAGCCCCAGCATTTT | CASSLGRNQPQHF
TRBJ1-1 | . | . | TRBV7-9 | TGTGCCAGCAGCACGGGGGGTTCGTCGTGGAACACTGAAGCTTTCTTT | CASSTGGSSWNTEAFF
TRBJ1-2 | . | . | TRBV7-3 | TGTGCCAGCAGCTTAGGCCAGGGTAGTAACTATGGCTACACCTTC | CASSLGQGSNYGYTF
TRBJ1-2 | . | . | TRBV28 | TGTGCCAGCAGTTTAATACAATCACGGGCCTATTGGGGCTACACCTTC | CASSLIQSRAYWGYTF
TRBJ2-7 | . | . | TRBV28 | TGTGCCAGTTCGGACAGCTCCTACGAGCAGTACTTC | CASSDSSYEQYF
TRBJ1-1 | . | . | TRBV5-1 | TGCGCCAGCAGCCTGCAGGGACCGGGGGCTCGTGGGAACACTGAAGCTTTCTTT | CASSLQGPGARGNTEAFF
TRBJ2-5 | . | few | TRBV6-6 | TGTGCCAGCAGTTACGAGGCGAAGACCCAGTACTTC | CASSYEAKTQYF
TRBJ2-5 | . | . | TRBV5-1 | TGCGCCAGCAGCTTTACAACAGGTCGAAAAGAGACCCAGTACTTC | CASSFTTGRKETQYF
TRBJ1-6 | . | . | TRBV13 | TGTGCCAGCAGCGCACAGGGCCGGAATTCACCCCTCCACTTT | CASSAQGRNSPLHF
TRBJ2-1 | TRBD2 | . | TRBV6-6 | TGTGCCAGCAGTGCGAAGCGGGGGGGCTACAATGAGCAGTTCTTC | CASSAKRGGYNEQFF
TRBJ1-6 | . | . | TRBV7-9 | TGTGCCAGCAGCTTGTTTACGGGGAGCTCCTATAATTCACCCCTCCACTTT | CASSLFTGSSYNSPLHF
TRBJ2-7 | TRBD1 | . | TRBV5-1 | TGCGCCAGCAGTGATGGACAGGTTTTCTCCTACGAGCAGTACTTC | CASSDGQVFSYEQYF
TRBJ2-5 | TRBD2 | . | TRBV4-2 | TGTGCCAGCAGCCAAGATGAGATAGCGGGGGGACAAGAGACCCAGTACTTC | CASSQDEIAGGQETQYF
TRBJ1-2 | TRBD1 | . | TRBV18 | TGTGCCAGCTCACTACACGACAGGGTCGTCGACAAGAGCGGCTACACCTTC | CASSLHDRVVDKSGYTF
TRBJ1-1 | . | . | TRBV9 | TGTGCCAGCAGCGTAGAGGACACTGAAGCTTTCTTT | CASSVEDTEAFF
TRBJ1-4 | . | . | TRBV9 | TGTGCCAGCAGCCCCCGGACAAGCCCTGCAACTAATGAAAAACTGTTTTTT | CASSPRTSPATNEKLFF
TRBJ2-5 | . | . | TRBV30 | TGTGCCTGGAGTACAGGACTGACCCAAGAGACCCAGTACTTC | CAWSTGLTQETQYF
TRBJ1-1 | . | . | TRBV29-1 | TGCAGCGTTGAAACGGGGCAGGGGATCACTGAAGCTTTCTTT | CSVETGQGITEAFF
TRBJ2-5 | . | . | TRBV7-3 | TGTGCCAGCAGCTCCCGGGACTCCGAGACCCAGTACTTC | CASSSRDSETQYF
TRBJ1-2 | . | . | TRBV11-2 | TGTGCCAGCAGCTTGGATTGGAATGGCTACACCTTC | CASSLDWNGYTF